Reported below is one T cell receptor (beta chain). Antigen specificity is unknown. This record belongs to a study of T-cell reconstitution after alpha-beta-depleted transplantation in children. Study observations and caveats: Several hundred graft clones that had expanded were reportedly the source of alpha-beta T cells about two months after transplant.

Looked up from germline, CDR1 is SQVTM and CDR2 is ANQGSEA. The CDR3 loop spans 14 amino acids. After removal of 4 bases from V and 1 base from J, the junction contained 4 bases not matched to a gene. The library targeted TCRbeta and was prepared with unique molecular identifiers. TCRdb used MiXCR to reprocess the PCR reads, holding one entry per CDR3 protein. The profile shows almost 600,000 distinct CDR3 sequences, more than 20% of them singletons. V is TRBV29-1 and J is TRBJ2-3, with TRBD2 matching over 8 bases. The TCR was taken from a boy under two years old with Wiskott-Aldrich syndrome, due to receive a stem cell transplant. Sequences were derived from PBMCs, sampled before TCRalphabeta/CD19-depleted stem cell transplant. The CDR3 protein is CSVVPAGGTDTQYF. The CDR3 bases are TGCAGCGTTGTCCCAGCGGGAGGCACAGATACGCAGTATTTT.